The 29 T cell receptor beta chains reported below all come from one sample, sequenced in a study of CD8+ T cells in alopecia areata (dated by TCRdb to 2016 to 2019). Libraries were constructed by the immunoSEQ multiplex PCR assay. For TCR sequencing, RNA was extracted from every sample and reverse transcribed into cDNA to serve as template. Held by TCRdb, this immuneACCESS table contains in-frame sequences only and omits some clones. Under half of the omission traces to an unresolved V gene where checked; the cause of the rest is unknown. A total of roughly 120,000 clones appear in this sample, 58% of them only once. Clones ranked in the top ten supply around 30% of the sample. What the time point label conveys for this sample: approximately 4 weeks on oral tofacitinib. Taken with the paper, the label for treatment or condition translates to: oral pan-JAK inhibitor, 5-10 mg twice daily. Sequenced material: CD8+ T cells sorted from blood, taken at week 4, from a patient treated with tofacitinib. These receptors originate from a human donor with alopecia areata.

V is TRBV27 and J is TRBJ2-2, with D unresolved. This CDR3 region has 13 residues. V shed 4 bases and J shed 4 bases, with 7 bases lying between them. CDR1 is MNHEY and CDR2 is SMNVEV in the germline V gene (reference sequence). CDR3 amino acids: CASSSPFTGELFF. The CDR3 nucleotides are TGTGCCAGCAGTTCTCCCTTCACCGGGGAGCTGTTTTTT.

The chain links TRBV27 to TRBJ2-7; 11 bases line up with TRBD1. J was trimmed by 1 base and V by 8 bases; bases with no gene match: 1. The CDR3 is 13 residues long. From germline, CDR1 is MNHEY and CDR2 SMNVEV (reference sequence). The CDR3 loop is CASRDRGSYEQYF. The CDR3 DNA is TGTGCCAGCCGGGACAGGGGGTCCTACGAGCAGTACTTC.

This clone has a handful of counts. The V gene is TRBV30, the J gene TRBJ1-2, with 9 bases fitting TRBD1. There are 13 residues in the CDR3. In germline, CDR1 is GTSNPN, CDR2 SVGIG (reference sequence). V trimming: 1 base; J trimming: 6 bases; junction bases outside the gene matches: 3. In DNA form, the CDR3 reads TGTGCCTGGAGTGAGGGGACAGGGAATGGCTACACCTTC. Translating it yields CAWSEGTGNGYTF.

This chain uses TRBV4-1 with TRBJ2-1, with no clear D. There are 15 residues in the CDR3. Germline V gene data show CDR1 as MGHRA and CDR2 as YSYEKL. The V end lost 4 bases, the J end lost 0 bases, and 10 bases lay between the germline ends. The CDR3 loop reads CASSREDPSYNEQFF. Written as DNA, the CDR3 is TGCGCCAGCAGCCGAGAGGACCCCTCCTACAATGAGCAGTTCTTC.

This chain connects TRBV30 to TRBJ2-7; 8 nucleotides align to TRBD1. Germline V gene data show CDR1 as GTSNPN and CDR2 as SVGIG (reference sequence). The V and J ends lost 1 base and 0 bases, in that order; junction bases with no gene match: 5. The CDR3 sequence is 15 residues long. The DNA of the CDR3 is TGTGCCTGGAGTGGCTTGACAGGGGTCTCCTACGAGCAGTACTTC. Amino acids: CAWSGLTGVSYEQYF.

V usage is TRBV11-2 and J usage is TRBJ2-3; D not resolved. Germline V CDR1 and CDR2: SGHAT, FQNNGV. The CDR3 is made up of 15 amino acids. Trimming cost V 1 base and J 0 bases, with 8 bases left between them. CDR3 sequence (DNA): TGTGCCAGCAGCTTAGTTTTAGGTAGCACAGATACGCAGTATTTT. Encoded protein: CASSLVLGSTDTQYF. Full variable domain (remainder filled in from reference TRBV11-2 and TRBJ2-3): EAGVAQSPRYKIIEKRQSVAFWCNPISGHATLYWYQQILGQGPKLLIQFQNNGVVDDSQLPKDRFSAERLKGVDSTLKIQPAKLEDSAVYLCASSLVLGSTDTQYFGPGTRLTVL.

This rearrangement joins TRBV29-1 to TRBJ2-4; D possibly corresponds to TRBD2 (6 bases). V was pared by 4 bases and J by 13 bases, with 14 bases between. Germline V gene data show CDR1 as SQVTM and CDR2 as ANQGSEA. CDR3 length equals 11 residues. In DNA form, the CDR3 reads TGCAGCGTTGCCTCGGGACTCCAACAGTACTTC. Protein sequence: CSVASGLQQYF.

This clone was counted only a few times. This sequence joins TRBV7-9 and TRBJ2-7; 7 bases match TRBD1. J was trimmed by 3 bases and V by 1 base; bases with no gene match: 6. The germline V gene has CDR1 SEHNR and CDR2 FQNEAQ (reference sequence). The CDR3 covers 15 residues. CDR3 in amino acids: CASSLGDSSDYEQYF. The CDR3 DNA reads TGTGCCAGCAGCTTAGGGGACAGCTCTGACTACGAGCAGTACTTC.

This clone was seen more than once but under ten times. The chain employs TRBV29-1 and TRBJ1-1; D might be TRBD1 (5 bases). V was cut by 4 bases and J by 5 bases, with 11 bases left in between. The CDR3 is 12 amino acids. The V gene's germline CDR1 is SQVTM and CDR2 ANQGSEA. The CDR3 reads CSVVTGGTEAFF. The CDR3 region has the DNA TGCAGCGTTGTCACCGGGGGTACTGAAGCTTTCTTT. Full variable domain (remainder filled in from reference TRBV29-1 and TRBJ1-1): SAVISQKPSRDICQRGTSLTIQCQVDSQVTMMFWYRQQPGQSLTLIATANQGSEATYESGFVIDKFPISRPNLTFSTLTVSNMSPEDSSIYLCSVVTGGTEAFFGQGTRLTVV.

This sequence joins TRBV29-1 and TRBJ1-3, with no clear D. CDR1 and CDR2 (germline): SQVTM, ANQGSEA. The CDR3 runs 13 residues. Trimming left V 4 bases short and J 0 bases short, with 7 bases between. The CDR3 reads CSVVASSGNTIYF. CDR3 bases: TGCAGCGTTGTAGCCTCCTCTGGAAACACCATATATTTT.

The chain employs TRBV12-5 and TRBJ2-3; TRBD2 might be the D (5 bases). Trimming took 6 bases from V and 8 from J, leaving 12 bases between them. This CDR3 region has 12 residues. Per the germline V gene, CDR1 is LGHNT and CDR2 is FRNRAP. CDR3 amino acids: CASGQFAGTQYF. The CDR3 region has the DNA TGTGCTAGTGGCCAGTTCGCGGGTACGCAGTATTTT.

The V and J genes are TRBV15 and TRBJ1-5, with D possibly being TRBD1 (5 bases). Germline loops: CDR1 LNHNV, CDR2 YYDKDF (reference sequence). CDR3 length: 18 amino acids. V dropped 3 bases and J dropped 6 bases, with 24 bases sitting between them. For the CDR3, the DNA is TGTGCCACCAGCAGGGCTGGAGCGGGGGGGGAAAGGTTTCAGCCCCAGCATTTT. Its protein product is CATSRAGAGGERFQPQHF.

J is TRBJ1-4 and V is TRBV30; D gene ambiguous. This CDR3 has 14 amino acids. The ends were cut back, 0 bases at V and 8 bases at J, with 13 bases in the middle. From germline, CDR1 is GTSNPN and CDR2 SVGIG (reference sequence). This CDR3 is CAWSVKEKREKLFF. CDR3 DNA: TGTGCCTGGAGTGTCAAGGAGAAAAGGGAAAAACTGTTTTTT. The entire variable domain, with the rest obtained from reference TRBV30 and TRBJ1-4, is as follows: SQTIHQWPATLVQPVGSPLSLECTVEGTSNPNLYWYRQAAGRGLQLLFYSVGIGQISSEVPQNLSASRPQDRQFILSSKKLLLSDSGFYLCAWSVKEKREKLFFGSGTQLSVL.

This clone has only a few counts. J is TRBJ2-3 and V is TRBV29-1; D gene uncertain. The CDR3 extends over 10 amino acids. Deletions cut 5 bases from V and 8 bases from J, with 8 bases between. Germline CDR1 and CDR2: SQVTM and ANQGSEA. This chain's CDR3 is CSVTETTQYF. CDR3 coding DNA: TGCAGCGTTACAGAGACTACGCAGTATTTT.

This clone was recorded a few times. This chain uses TRBV6-1 with TRBJ1-6; the D is unclear. The germline CDR1 and CDR2 sequences are MNHNS and SASEGT. Deletions cut 0 bases from V and 7 bases from J, with 10 bases between. The CDR3 is made up of 15 amino acids. The CDR3: CASSEAPDGNSPLHF. CDR3 nucleotides: TGTGCCAGCAGTGAAGCCCCTGATGGGAATTCACCCCTCCACTTT.

The chain recombines TRBV6-5 with TRBJ2-5; 9 bases match TRBD2. CDR3 length: 14 amino acids. The germline V gene has CDR1 MNHEY and CDR2 SVGAGI. With V trimmed by 7 bases and J by 5 bases, 8 bases remained unmatched. CDR3 nucleotide sequence: TGTGCCAGCAACAGAGCGGGGGGCCATGAGACCCAGTACTTC. Translating it yields CASNRAGGHETQYF.

This clone was found a few times. V gene TRBV5-1 combines with J gene TRBJ1-6; TRBD1 matches at 12 bases. The ends lost 4 bases at V and 10 bases at J; junction bases unmatched: 3. This CDR3 has 14 amino acids. Germline V gene sequence: CDR1 SGHRS, CDR2 YFSETQ. CDR3 residues: CASSDGTGGSPLHF. For the CDR3, the DNA is TGCGCCAGCAGCGACGGGACAGGGGGCTCACCCCTCCACTTT.

V usage is TRBV5-6 and J usage is TRBJ1-1; D remains ambiguous. V shed 1 base and J shed 3 bases, with 10 bases lying between them. Germline CDR1 and CDR2: SGHDT and YYEEEE. The CDR3 totals 14 residues. The CDR3 DNA reads TGTGCCAGCAGCTTGTCATCTGATCACACTGAAGCTTTCTTT. Translating it yields CASSLSSDHTEAFF.

The gene calls are TRBV29-1 and TRBJ2-4; D gene unclear. The V and J ends lost 7 bases and 0 bases respectively, with 4 bases between them. Germline loops: CDR1 SQVTM, CDR2 ANQGSEA. This CDR3 is 11 amino acids long. The CDR3 protein is CSAIAKNIQYF. The CDR3 DNA sequence: TGCAGCGCTATAGCCAAAAACATTCAGTACTTC.

This clone was seen more than once but under ten times. The sample contains more than one DNA sequence encoding this CDR3. This chain uses TRBV7-9 with TRBJ2-5; no definite D call. CDR1 and CDR2 from the germline V gene are SEHNR and FQNEAQ (reference sequence). This CDR3 has 14 residues. Trimming shortened V by 1 base and J by 1 base, and 7 bases separated the two germline ends. The CDR3 loop is CASSLVSGQETQYF. CDR3 nucleotide sequence: TGTGCCAGCAGCTTAGTGTCAGGCCAAGAGACCCAGTACTTC. The complete variable domain, with remaining parts taken from reference TRBV7-9 and TRBJ2-5, reads DTGVSQNPRHKITKRGQNVTFRCDPISEHNRLYWYRQTLGQGPEFLTYFQNEAQLEKSRLLSDRFSAERPKGSFSTLEIQRTEQGDSAMYLCASSLVSGQETQYFGPGTRLLVL.

The chain uses TRBV30 and TRBJ2-2; D unclear. CDR1 is GTSNPN, CDR2 SVGIG, per germline (reference sequence). Trimming pared 1 base from V and 6 bases from J, leaving 9 bases between. The CDR3 sequence is 13 residues long. The CDR3 DNA is TGTGCCTGGAGTGATGGGTTGGCCGGGGAGCTGTTTTTT. It encodes CAWSDGLAGELFF.

The table lists this clone with a few counts. V and J are TRBV30 and TRBJ2-1, with D tentatively TRBD2 (7 bases). Trimming shortened V by 5 bases and J by 8 bases, and 16 bases separated the two germline ends. This CDR3 has 13 residues. Germline assignment: CDR1 GTSNPN and CDR2 SVGIG (reference sequence). CDR3 sequence (DNA): TGTGCCTGGGATCGGGGGGCGGTGCATGAGCAGTTCTTC. Translating gives CAWDRGAVHEQFF.

The chain combines TRBV28 with TRBJ2-7, with 9 positions matching TRBD1. This CDR3 is 14 amino acids long. V gave up 3 bases and J gave up 7 bases; unmatched junction bases: 7. In germline, CDR1 is MDHEN, CDR2 SYDVKM. The CDR3 DNA reads as TGTGCCAGCAGTTTTAGGACAGGGGACACGGAGCAGTACTTC. It codes for CASSFRTGDTEQYF. Full variable domain (outside the CDR3, taken from reference TRBV28 and TRBJ2-7): DVKVTQSSRYLVKRTGEKVFLECVQDMDHENMFWYRQDPGLGLRLIYFSYDVKMKEKGDIPEGYSVSREKKERFSLILESASTNQTSMYLCASSFRTGDTEQYFGPGTRLTVT.

The CDR3 coding sequence is TGTGCCTGGAGTATAAGCTTAAGGTCTGGAAACACCATATATTTT. It encodes CAWSISLRSGNTIYF. The rearrangement uses TRBV30 and TRBJ1-3, with D uncertain. The CDR3 is 15 amino acids. Trimming left V 2 bases short and J 1 base short, with 12 bases between. Per the germline V gene, CDR1 is GTSNPN and CDR2 is SVGIG (reference sequence).

The rearrangement uses TRBV29-1 and TRBJ1-1; tentatively, D is TRBD1 (6 bases). The CDR3 is made up of 12 amino acids. Germline assignment: CDR1 SQVTM and CDR2 ANQGSEA. V lost 3 bases, J lost 5 bases, and 10 bases lay in between. The CDR3 loop reads CSVETDRTEAFF. DNA for the CDR3: TGCAGCGTTGAGACCGACAGGACTGAAGCTTTCTTT.

V usage is TRBV29-1 and J usage is TRBJ1-1, with TRBD1 matching 7 bases. The ends lost 4 bases at V and 0 bases at J; junction bases unmatched: 8. The length of the CDR3 is 15 residues. CDR1 and CDR2 from the germline V gene are SQVTM and ANQGSEA. The CDR3 DNA reads TGCAGCGTTGTTATCAGGGGGGGGATGAACACTGAAGCTTTCTTT. Encoded protein: CSVVIRGGMNTEAFF.

This clone turned up a few times. The chain's CDR3 is CASSDSAGSNTGELFF. Here the CDR3 DNA reads TGTGCCAGCAGTGACTCCGCCGGGTCCAACACCGGGGAGCTGTTTTTT. This chain connects TRBV6-4 to TRBJ2-2; D not certain. Trimming took off 0 bases at V and 2 bases at J, with 10 bases between the two ends. Germline V gene lookup returns CDR1 MRHNA and CDR2 SNTAGT. This CDR3 comprises 16 residues.

This clone was counted between two and nine times. This sequence joins TRBV11-2 and TRBJ2-7, with 7 bases lining up with TRBD2. The germline V gene encodes CDR1 SGHAT and CDR2 FQNNGV. CDR3 size: 13 residues. V dropped 6 bases and J dropped 2; count of bases not matched to a gene: 4. The CDR3 coding sequence is TGTGCCAGCAGTAGGACTAGGGCCTACGAGCAGTACTTC. Encoded protein: CASSRTRAYEQYF.

This clone showed up just a few times. V gene TRBV7-2 combines with J gene TRBJ1-5; a possible D gene is TRBD1 (5 bases). Germline values: CDR1 SGHTA, CDR2 FQGNSA. The CDR3 runs 16 residues. V was pared by 1 base and J by 0 bases, with 10 bases between. The DNA for the CDR3 is TGTGCCAGCAGCTTAGACGACAGTTATAGCAATCAGCCCCAGCATTTT. It yields the protein CASSLDDSYSNQPQHF.